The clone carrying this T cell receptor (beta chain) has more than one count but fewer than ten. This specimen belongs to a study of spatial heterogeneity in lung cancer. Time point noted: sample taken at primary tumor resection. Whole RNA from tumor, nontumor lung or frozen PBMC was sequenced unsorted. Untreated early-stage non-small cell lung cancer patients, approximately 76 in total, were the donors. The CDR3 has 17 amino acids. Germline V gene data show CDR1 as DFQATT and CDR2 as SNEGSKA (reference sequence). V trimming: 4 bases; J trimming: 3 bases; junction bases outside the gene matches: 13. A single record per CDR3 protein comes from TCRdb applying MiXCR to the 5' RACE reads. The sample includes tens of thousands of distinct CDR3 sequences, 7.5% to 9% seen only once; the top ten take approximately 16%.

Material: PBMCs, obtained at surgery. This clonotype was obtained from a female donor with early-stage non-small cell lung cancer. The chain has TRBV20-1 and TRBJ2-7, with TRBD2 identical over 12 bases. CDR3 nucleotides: TGCAGTGCTAACCCTTTTGGGCGGACTAGCGGGGACTACGAGCAGTACGTC. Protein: CSANPFGRTSGDYEQYV.